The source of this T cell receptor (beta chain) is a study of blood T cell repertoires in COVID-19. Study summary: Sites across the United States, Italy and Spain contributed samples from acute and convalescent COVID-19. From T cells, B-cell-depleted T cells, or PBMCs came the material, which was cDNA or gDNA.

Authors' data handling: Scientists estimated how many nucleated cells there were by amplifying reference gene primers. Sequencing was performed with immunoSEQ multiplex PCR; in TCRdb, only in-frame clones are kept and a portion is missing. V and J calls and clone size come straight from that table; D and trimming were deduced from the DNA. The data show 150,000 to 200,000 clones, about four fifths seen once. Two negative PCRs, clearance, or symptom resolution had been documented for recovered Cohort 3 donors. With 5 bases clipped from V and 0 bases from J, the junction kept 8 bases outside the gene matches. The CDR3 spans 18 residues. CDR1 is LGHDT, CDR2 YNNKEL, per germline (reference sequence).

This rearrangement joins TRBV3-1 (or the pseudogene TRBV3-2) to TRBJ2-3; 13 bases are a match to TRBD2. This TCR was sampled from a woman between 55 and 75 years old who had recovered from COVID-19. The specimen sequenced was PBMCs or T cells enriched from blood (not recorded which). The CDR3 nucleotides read TGTGCCAGCAGCGCCCGACTAGCGGGGGGCCTTAGCACAGATACGCAGTATTTT. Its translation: CASSARLAGGLSTDTQYF.